Following are 21 T cell receptor beta chains from one sample sequenced in a study of PD-L1 blockade in urothelial cancer. Sequencing used immunoSEQ multiplex PCR; TCRdb keeps in-frame clones, though not all of them. The sample shows about 49,000 clones, 75% to 85% of them seen only once. Time point specified: pretreatment peripheral blood. The sample here was PBMCs, taken around atezolizumab (anti-PD-L1) treatment. All receptors derive from a man between 65 and 85 years old with urothelial cancer.

The V call is TRBV29-1, the J call TRBJ2-3; 7 bases fit TRBD2. CDR1 and CDR2 from the germline V gene are SQVTM and ANQGSEA. After removal of 4 bases from V and 2 bases from J, the junction contained 6 bases not matched to a gene. The CDR3 sequence is 14 residues long. The CDR3 loop is CSVGSSGITDTQYF. In DNA, the CDR3 is TGCAGCGTTGGGTCTAGCGGAATCACAGATACGCAGTATTTT.

The rearrangement uses TRBV9 and TRBJ2-2, with D possibly matching TRBD1 (6 bases). V was clipped by 4 bases and J by 5 bases, with 15 bases between them. From germline, CDR1 is SGDLS and CDR2 YYNGEE. CDR3 length: 15 residues. In DNA, the CDR3 is TGTGCCAGCAGCTTCTTCGTAGGGGGTACCGGGGAGCTGTTTTTT. Translation: CASSFFVGGTGELFF. Full variable domain (rest looked up from reference TRBV9 and TRBJ2-2): DSGVTQTPKHLITATGQRVTLRCSPRSGDLSVYWYQQSLDQGLQFLIQYYNGEERAKGNILERFSAQQFPDLHSELNLSSLELGDSALYFCASSFFVGGTGELFFGEGSRLTVL.

This chain links TRBV14 with TRBJ2-5, with 7 bases that match TRBD2. Germline lookup yields CDR1 SGHDN and CDR2 FVKESK. V lost 1 base and J lost 9; bases outside the gene matches: 17. CDR3 length: 17 residues. The DNA of the CDR3 is TGTGCCAGCAGCCAAGGGTACGGCGCCTCCCTTCGGGGGGCCCAGTACTTC. Translated: CASSQGYGASLRGAQYF.

This chain connects TRBV5-4 to TRBJ2-2; 10 nucleotides align to TRBD2. The CDR3 is made up of 16 amino acids. The germline gives CDR1 SGHNT, CDR2 YYREEE (reference sequence). J lost 1 base, V lost 2 bases, and 2 bases had no gene match. The CDR3 DNA sequence: TGTGCCAGCAGCTTAGGACTAGCGGTGAACACCGGGGAGCTGTTTTTT. This encodes CASSLGLAVNTGELFF.

A remark on this clone: At one of its ends the junction is not consistent with the germline gene, which may arise from a read error. J is TRBJ2-1 and V is TRBV7-7; TRBD2 matches at 10 bases. Germline loops: CDR1 SSHAT, CDR2 FNYEAQ (reference sequence). The CDR3 spans 15 residues. The CDR3 nucleotides read TGTGCTAGCAGCCTACTAGCGGGGACTAACAATGAGCAGTTCTTC. Translating gives CASSLLAGTNNEQFF.

As for this clone: One junction end disagrees with the germline gene, perhaps due to a read error. V is TRBV5-1 and J is TRBJ2-7, with 12 bases lining up with TRBD1. The CDR3 has 15 residues. Germline lookup yields CDR1 SGHRS and CDR2 YFSETQ. The CDR3 sequence is CASSLVAGTGGQGNF. The CDR3 DNA sequence: TGCGCCAGCAGCTTGGTGGCTGGGACAGGGGGCCAGGGGAACTTC.

The chain recombines TRBV5-1 with TRBJ1-1, with D possibly matching TRBD1 (6 bases). V was trimmed by 1 base and J by 7 bases, leaving 17 bases between them. Per germline, CDR1 SGHRS and CDR2 YFSETQ. This CDR3 comprises 15 residues. The CDR3 here is CASSLYGGRTIEAFF. For the CDR3, the DNA is TGCGCCAGCAGCTTGTACGGGGGGCGGACGATTGAAGCTTTCTTT.

Here the CDR3 DNA reads TGTGCCAGCAGCGTGGACAGGGATGGGGAGCAGTACTTC. Its translation: CASSVDRDGEQYF. This chain joins TRBV7-3 and TRBJ2-7, with 8 bases lining up with TRBD1. This CDR3 has 13 residues. Unmatched junction bases numbered 7, after V lost 5 bases and J lost 7 bases. CDR1 and CDR2 (germline): SGHTA, FQGTGA.

This sequence joins TRBV7-2 and TRBJ2-5; TRBD1 matches at 7 bases. This CDR3 is built from 16 residues. V gave up 4 bases and J gave up 5 bases; unmatched junction bases: 13. CDR1 SGHTA and CDR2 FQGNSA come from the germline V gene. The CDR3 DNA sequence: TGTGCCAGCAGCTCGCCAGGACAGGTTCGGTCGGAGACCCAGTACTTC. Its protein is CASSSPGQVRSETQYF.

The chain uses TRBV18 and TRBJ2-5; TRBD1 matches at 7 bases. The ends lost 2 bases at V and 2 bases at J; junction bases unmatched: 8. In germline, CDR1 is KGHSH, CDR2 LQKENI. The CDR3 contains 16 residues. This CDR3 reads CASSPLAGGPQETQYF. Written as DNA, the CDR3 is TGTGCCAGCTCACCATTGGCAGGGGGTCCGCAAGAGACCCAGTACTTC.

V is TRBV18 and J is TRBJ1-3; 7 bases fit TRBD1. Trimming removed 3 bases from V and 3 bases from J; junction bases left unmatched: 8. The CDR3 runs to 16 residues. Per germline, CDR1 KGHSH and CDR2 LQKENI. The CDR3 region has the DNA TGTGCCAGCTCACCGACAACAGGGGAGAGTGGAAACACCATATATTTT. It codes for CASSPTTGESGNTIYF.

J is TRBJ1-2 and V is TRBV9; unclear D gene. Trimming took off 0 bases at V and 2 bases at J, with 5 bases between the two ends. This CDR3 has 13 amino acids. Germline V gene lookup returns CDR1 SGDLS and CDR2 YYNGEE. The CDR3 sequence is CASSVEQNYGYTF. Written as DNA, the CDR3 is TGTGCCAGCAGCGTAGAACAGAACTATGGCTACACCTTC.

The V and J genes are TRBV19 and TRBJ1-1; D might be TRBD1 (5 bases). The germline gives CDR1 LNHDA, CDR2 SQIVND (reference sequence). Trimming left V 2 bases short and J 6 bases short, with 16 bases between. This CDR3 comprises 15 residues. The CDR3 DNA sequence: TGTGCCAGTAGTATACAGGGCGGATCGCGACCTGAAGCTTTCTTT. As protein: CASSIQGGSRPEAFF.

This clone has more than one count but fewer than ten. The DNA of the CDR3 is TGTGCCAGCAGTACCCTAGCGGGCCAAGAGACCCAGTACTTC. This encodes CASSTLAGQETQYF. The chain links TRBV4-2 to TRBJ2-5; TRBD2 agrees at 8 bases. The CDR3 length is 14 residues. The germline V gene encodes CDR1 LGHNA and CDR2 YNFKEQ. V gave up 6 bases and J gave up 1 base; unmatched junction bases: 4.

This chain uses TRBV6-5 with TRBJ2-1; 10 positions match TRBD1. V lost 6 bases and J lost 9; bases outside the gene matches: 5. Germline-derived CDR1 and CDR2 are MNHEY and SVGAGI. The CDR3 covers 13 residues. The CDR3 nucleotides are TGTGCCAGCAGAGGACAGGGGGGTCTTGAGCAGTTCTTC. This codes for CASRGQGGLEQFF.

The table lists this clone with a count of one. V is TRBV10-3 and J is TRBJ2-7; no clear D. Germline lookup yields CDR1 ENHRY and CDR2 SYGVKD. The CDR3 runs to 16 residues. The V gene lost 4 bases and the J gene lost 0 bases, with 16 bases spanning the gap. The CDR3 region has the DNA TGTGCCATCAGTGTTGGGTCAGGTTCGTTCTCCTACGAGCAGTACTTC. Protein product: CAISVGSGSFSYEQYF.

V and J are TRBV5-1 and TRBJ2-7; D is unresolved. The CDR3 runs 14 residues. Between the trimmed V and J ends, which lost 4 bases and 2 bases, there was a span of 13 bases. The V gene's germline CDR1 is SGHRS and CDR2 YFSETQ. The CDR3 spells CASSPQTYTYEQYF. The CDR3 DNA reads TGCGCCAGCAGCCCCCAGACATATACCTACGAGCAGTACTTC.

The chain carries TRBV21-1 and TRBJ2-3; TRBD2 was called by the table and not checked on the DNA. TRBV21-1 is listed as a pseudogene. This CDR3 comprises 17 residues. The CDR3, as DNA: TGTGCCAGCAGCAAAGGGGGTGGGCTAGCGACCCCAGATACGCAGTATTTT. This codes for CASSKGGGLATPDTQYF.

The chain is built from TRBV5-1 and TRBJ2-1; 14 bases map to TRBD2. Germline V gives CDR1 SGHRS, CDR2 YFSETQ. This CDR3 spans 16 amino acids. After removal of 5 bases from V and 6 bases from J, the junction contained 7 bases not matched to a gene. The CDR3 spells CASRGTGLAGVNEQFF. The CDR3 coding sequence is TGCGCCAGCAGGGGGACGGGACTAGCGGGAGTCAATGAGCAGTTCTTC.

V gene TRBV9 combines with J gene TRBJ2-6; D is possibly TRBD2 (6 bases). The CDR3 loop spans 18 amino acids. V lost 0 bases and J 4 bases, leaving 17 bases between the germline ends. Germline V gene lookup returns CDR1 SGDLS and CDR2 YYNGEE. The CDR3 loop is CASSVAKTGETGANVLTF. The CDR3 DNA reads as TGTGCCAGCAGCGTAGCTAAGACGGGGGAGACGGGGGCCAACGTCCTGACTTTC.

The chain carries TRBV18 and TRBJ2-1, with no clear D. Germline CDR1 reads KGHSH; CDR2 reads LQKENI. V lost 4 bases to trimming and J lost 1 base, with 8 bases between them. The CDR3 spans 14 residues. Written as DNA, the CDR3 is TGTGCCAGCTCACTCATACGGTCCTACAATGAGCAGTTCTTC. Amino acids: CASSLIRSYNEQFF. The complete variable domain, with remaining parts taken from reference TRBV18 and TRBJ2-1, reads NAGVMQNPRHLVRRRGQEARLRCSPMKGHSHVYWYRQLPEEGLKFMVYLQKENIIDESGMPKERFSAEFPKEGPSILRIQQVVRGDSAAYFCASSLIRSYNEQFFGPGTRLTVL.